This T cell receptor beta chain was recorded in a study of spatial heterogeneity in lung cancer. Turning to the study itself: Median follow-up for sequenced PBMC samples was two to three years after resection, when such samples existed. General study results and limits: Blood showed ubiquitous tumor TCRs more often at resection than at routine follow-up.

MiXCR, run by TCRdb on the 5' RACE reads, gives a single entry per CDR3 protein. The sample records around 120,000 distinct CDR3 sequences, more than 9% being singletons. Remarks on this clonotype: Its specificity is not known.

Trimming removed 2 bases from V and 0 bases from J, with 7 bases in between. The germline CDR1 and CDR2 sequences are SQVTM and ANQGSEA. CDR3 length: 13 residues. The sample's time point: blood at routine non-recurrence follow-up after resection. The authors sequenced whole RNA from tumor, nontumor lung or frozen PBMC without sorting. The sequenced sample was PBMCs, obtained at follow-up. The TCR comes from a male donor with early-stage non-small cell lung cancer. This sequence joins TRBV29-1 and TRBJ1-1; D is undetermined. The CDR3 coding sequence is TGCAGCGTTGAAAAGGTGCTGAACACTGAAGCTTTCTTT. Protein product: CSVEKVLNTEAFF.